The rows below give T cell receptor beta chains drawn from one sample of a study of T cell responses to AZD1222 COVID-19 vaccine. Assay: immunoSEQ multiplex PCR; the TCRdb copy retains only in-frame clones and omits some. The data contain 150,000 to 200,000 clones, about nine tenths of them singletons. Sequenced here: peripheral blood, sampled on day 0 of AZD1222 vaccination. These receptors were obtained from an adult in good health. Each CDR3 is given with its conserved first and last residue. D genes are given only for firm matches. The listing skips clone size in some rows; elsewhere it reads once, few, many or a size class.

>-|-|TRBJ2-1|TRBV6-1
CASRLGGTDYNEQFF
TGTGCCAGTCGGTTAGGCGGGACGGATTACAATGAGCAGTTCTTC
>-|-|TRBJ1-5|TRBV6-5
CASTQGETSNQPQHF
TGTGCCAGCACCCAAGGGGAGACAAGCAATCAGCCCCAGCATTTT
>-|-|TRBJ1-1|TRBV30
CAWSRAMNTEAFF
TGTGCCTGGAGCAGGGCCATGAACACTGAAGCTTTCTTT
>-|-|TRBJ1-1|TRBV25-1
CASTYGQMNTEAFF
TGTGCCAGCACTTACGGACAGATGAACACTGAAGCTTTCTTT
>-|-|TRBJ1-2|TRBV29-1
CSVEGGAVATNYGYTF
TGCAGCGTTGAAGGGGGGGCAGTCGCTACTAACTATGGCTACACCTTC
>TRBD1|-|TRBJ1-4|TRBV6-5
CATRTGLIEKLFF
TGTGCCACTAGGACAGGCTTGATTGAAAAACTGTTTTTT
>TRBD2|-|TRBJ2-1|TRBV6-4
CASSDRSGRAYNEQFF
TGTGCCAGCAGTGACCGAAGCGGGAGGGCCTACAATGAGCAGTTCTTC
>TRBD2|-|TRBJ2-2|TRBV5-1
CASSLAGVAGETGELFF
TGCGCCAGCAGCTTGGCCGGGGTAGCGGGAGAGACCGGGGAGCTGTTTTTT
>-|-|TRBJ2-1|TRBV27
CASSLSIYNEQFF
TGTGCCAGCAGTTTATCTATATACAATGAGCAGTTCTTC
>-|-|TRBJ1-5|TRBV6-4
CASTLGGEQPQHF
TGTGCCAGCACCCTTGGGGGGGAGCAGCCCCAGCATTTT
>-|once|TRBJ1-5|TRBV15
CATSRGRRGRNQPQHF
TGTGCCACCAGCAGGGGGCGTCGGGGGCGCAATCAGCCCCAGCATTTT
>-|-|TRBJ2-1|TRBV9
CASSVGHYNEQFF
TGTGCCAGCAGCGTAGGGCACTACAATGAGCAGTTCTTC
>-|-|TRBJ1-6|TRBV27
CASSLGVRQTYNSPLHF
TGTGCCAGCAGTTTAGGGGTTCGACAGACCTATAATTCACCCCTCCACTTT
>TRBD1|-|TRBJ1-1|TRBV2
CASSASGGRDTEAFF
TGTGCCAGCAGTGCGTCAGGGGGCAGGGACACTGAAGCTTTCTTT
>-|-|TRBJ2-7|TRBV2
CASSDINTYEQYF
TGTGCCAGCAGTGACATTAACACCTACGAGCAGTACTTC
>-|-|TRBJ2-7|TRBV30
CAWRTGRYEQYF
TGTGCCTGGAGGACAGGGAGGTACGAGCAGTACTTC
>-|-|TRBJ1-5|TRBV30
CAWSVSRREINQPQHF
TGTGCCTGGAGTGTCTCGCGAAGGGAAATCAATCAGCCCCAGCATTTT
>-|-|TRBJ1-5|TRBV7-2
CASSLRVNQPQHF
TGTGCCAGCAGCTTAAGGGTCAATCAGCCCCAGCATTTT
>-|-|TRBJ1-4|TRBV5-1
CASSFRQPNEKLFF
TGCGCCAGCAGCTTTAGACAGCCTAATGAAAAACTGTTTTTT
>TRBD1|once|TRBJ1-3|TRBV10-3
CAIRPGQGRNTIYF
TGTGCCATCAGACCGGGACAGGGCAGAAACACCATATATTTT